Presented here are 20 T cell receptor beta chains from one specimen sequenced in a study of blood T cell repertoires in COVID-19. The repertoire was sequenced with immunoSEQ multiplex PCR; TCRdb's copy has only in-frame clones and lacks some. The table includes 200,000 to 250,000 clones, around 86% detected once. The sample consisted of peripheral blood. All receptors derive from a man older than 75 with acute or convalescent COVID-19.

This clone is a singleton in its sample. V is TRBV28 and J is TRBJ1-5; D unresolved. There are 14 residues in the CDR3. Trimming stripped 7 bases from V and 5 bases from J, with 15 bases between. Looked up from germline, CDR1 is MDHEN and CDR2 is SYDVKM. The CDR3 sequence is CASNVPGSHQPQHF. The CDR3 DNA is TGTGCCAGCAATGTACCGGGGAGTCATCAGCCCCAGCATTTT.

This chain connects TRBV6-5 to TRBJ1-4; D remains ambiguous. From germline, CDR1 is MNHEY and CDR2 SVGAGI. The CDR3 extends over 14 amino acids. Trimming pared 7 bases from V and 6 bases from J, leaving 15 bases between. CDR3 in DNA: TGTGCCAGCAAGAAGGCCGGTCAGGATGAAAAACTGTTTTTT. The encoded protein is CASKKAGQDEKLFF.

This clone was found once. The chain joins TRBV14 to TRBJ1-2; D may be TRBD1 (5 bases). This CDR3 is built from 18 residues. Germline V gene sequence: CDR1 SGHDN, CDR2 FVKESK. Trimming left V 0 bases short and J 2 bases short, with 19 bases between. The CDR3: CASSQDPPGNRGNYGYTF. CDR3 coding DNA: TGTGCCAGCAGCCAAGATCCCCCAGGGAATAGGGGAAACTATGGCTACACCTTC. Full variable domain (missing parts from reference TRBV14 and TRBJ1-2): EAGVTQFPSHSVIEKGQTVTLRCDPISGHDNLYWYRRVMGKEIKFLLHFVKESKQDESGMPNNRFLAERTGGTYSTLKVQPAELEDSGVYFCASSQDPPGNRGNYGYTFGSGTRLTVV.

The chain is built from TRBV11-3 and TRBJ2-3; TRBD1 matches 9 bases. CDR1 SGHNT and CDR2 YENEEA come from the germline V gene. V dropped 5 bases and J dropped 0; count of bases not matched to a gene: 3. This CDR3 is built from 15 residues. In DNA, the CDR3 is TGTGCCAGCAGCCCCGGGACAGGGAGCACAGATACGCAGTATTTT. It is translated as CASSPGTGSTDTQYF.

The chain joins TRBV5-4 to TRBJ2-1; 9 bases map to TRBD1. The CDR3 covers 13 residues. CDR1 is SGHNT and CDR2 is YYREEE in the germline V gene (reference sequence). Germline trimming cut 2 bases from V and 9 bases from J; bases unmatched to any gene: 3. The CDR3 DNA reads TGTGCCAGCAGCTTAACAGGGGGCATTGAGCAGTTCTTC. Amino acid sequence: CASSLTGGIEQFF.

In regard to this clone: Different DNA sequences within this sample yield the same CDR3. The rearrangement uses TRBV7-9 and TRBJ1-5, with D unclear. The CDR3 runs 12 residues. Per the germline V gene, CDR1 is SEHNR and CDR2 is FQNEAQ (reference sequence). Trimming cost V 5 bases and J 5 bases, with 7 bases left between them. This CDR3 is CASSPGDQPQHF. The CDR3, as DNA: TGTGCCAGCAGCCCCGGGGATCAGCCCCAGCATTTT.

The V call is TRBV3-1 (or the pseudogene TRBV3-2), the J call TRBJ2-5; D is unresolved. V lost 2 bases and J 1 base, leaving 11 bases between the germline ends. Germline CDR1 reads LGHDT; CDR2 reads YNNKEL (reference sequence). The CDR3 length is 15 residues. The CDR3 sequence is CASSQPLLIQETQYF. The DNA of the CDR3 is TGTGCCAGCAGCCAACCTCTACTGATCCAAGAGACCCAGTACTTC.

The chain employs TRBV5-1 and TRBJ2-2, with a possible D match to TRBD2 (6 bases). The germline V and J ends were trimmed by 2 bases and 5 bases, with 13 bases remaining between them. Germline CDR1 is SGHRS and CDR2 is YFSETQ. The CDR3 contains 15 residues. The CDR3 DNA follows: TGCGCCAGCAGCTTATCCACTCGGGGGACCGGGGAGCTGTTTTTT. This sequence encodes CASSLSTRGTGELFF.

The chain employs TRBV6-5 and TRBJ1-4; tentatively, D is TRBD1 (6 bases). CDR1 MNHEY and CDR2 SVGAGI come from the germline V gene. The CDR3 is made up of 14 amino acids. Trimming stripped 6 bases from V and 8 bases from J, with 16 bases between. The CDR3 reads CASSRGGVAEKLFF. The CDR3 DNA is TGTGCCAGCAGCAGGGGAGGGGTAGCCGAAAAACTGTTTTTT.

The rearrangement links TRBV6-4 to TRBJ1-6; TRBD1 might be the D (5 bases). The V end lost 3 bases, the J end lost 7 bases, and 13 bases lay between the germline ends. The CDR3 totals 15 residues. Germline V gene lookup returns CDR1 MRHNA and CDR2 SNTAGT. The CDR3 nucleotides are TGTGCCAGCAGTGAAGATCGGGGGTGGAATTCACCCCTCCACTTT. Translation gives CASSEDRGWNSPLHF.

The rearrangement uses TRBV2 and TRBJ2-7; no definite D call. V was pared by 6 bases and J by 2 bases, with 5 bases between. This CDR3 comprises 11 residues. From germline, CDR1 is SNHLY and CDR2 FYNNEI. The DNA for the CDR3 is TGTGCCAGCAGATTAGCCTACGAGCAGTACTTC. This encodes CASRLAYEQYF. The complete variable domain, with remaining parts taken from reference TRBV2 and TRBJ2-7, reads EPEVTQTPSHQVTQMGQEVILRCVPISNHLYFYWYRQILGQKVEFLVSFYNNEISEKSEIFDDQFSVERPDGSNFTLKIRSTKLEDSAMYFCASRLAYEQYFGPGTRLTVT.

This chain connects TRBV28 to TRBJ1-2; D is unclear. Germline V gives CDR1 MDHEN, CDR2 SYDVKM. This CDR3 is 13 amino acids long. Trimming left V 6 bases short and J 2 bases short, with 10 bases between. The CDR3 sequence is CASSPGINYGYTF. CDR3 DNA sequence: TGTGCCAGCAGCCCGGGGATAAACTATGGCTACACCTTC.

V and J are TRBV6-5 and TRBJ2-5, with 8 positions matching TRBD2. The CDR3 is made up of 14 amino acids. Germline V gene data show CDR1 as MNHEY and CDR2 as SVGAGI. Unmatched junction bases numbered 7, after V lost 5 bases and J lost 5 bases. The CDR3: CASSPAGELETQYF. The CDR3 DNA sequence: TGTGCCAGCAGTCCAGCGGGGGAATTGGAGACCCAGTACTTC.

This chain connects TRBV19 to TRBJ2-7, with a weak D call TRBD1 (6 bases). The CDR3 sequence is 14 residues long. Looked up from germline, CDR1 is LNHDA and CDR2 is SQIVND (reference sequence). Trimming cost V 3 bases and J 1 base, with 10 bases left between them. The CDR3 spells CASSITGMSYEQYF. CDR3 sequence (DNA): TGTGCCAGTAGTATTACAGGGATGTCCTACGAGCAGTACTTC.

The chain uses TRBV9 and TRBJ2-1; 7 nucleotides agree with TRBD2. The V gene end was trimmed by 0 bases and the J gene end by 3 bases; junction bases not matched to a gene: 3. CDR1 and CDR2 from the germline V gene are SGDLS and YYNGEE. This CDR3 is built from 15 residues. This chain's CDR3 is CASSVGASGYNEQFF. The DNA for the CDR3 is TGTGCCAGCAGCGTAGGGGCTAGCGGCTACAATGAGCAGTTCTTC.

The chain uses TRBV6-5 and TRBJ1-5; possible D gene TRBD1, 6 bases. This CDR3 is 13 amino acids long. Trimming cost V 5 bases and J 7 bases, with 12 bases left between them. The V gene's germline CDR1 is MNHEY and CDR2 SVGAGI. This chain's CDR3 is CASSRGAQQPQHF. CDR3 bases: TGTGCCAGCAGTCGGGGGGCTCAGCAGCCCCAGCATTTT.

The genes are TRBV6-2 or TRBV6-3 and TRBJ1-2, with a weak D call TRBD1 (6 bases). This CDR3 spans 13 amino acids. The V gene lost 5 bases and the J gene lost 2 bases, with 9 bases spanning the gap. Germline V CDR1 and CDR2: MNHEY, SVGEGT. The CDR3, as DNA: TGTGCCAGCAGTCTGGACAGCAACTATGGCTACACCTTC. The encoded protein is CASSLDSNYGYTF.

The chain carries TRBV3-1 (or the pseudogene TRBV3-2) and TRBJ2-3, with 7 positions matching TRBD1. V lost 1 base and J lost 0; bases outside the gene matches: 4. Germline values: CDR1 LGHDT, CDR2 YNNKEL (reference sequence). The CDR3 totals 16 residues. CDR3 nucleotide sequence: TGTGCCAGCAGCCAAGGACAGGGCCTTAGCACAGATACGCAGTATTTT. Translation: CASSQGQGLSTDTQYF.

The chain carries TRBV19 and TRBJ2-4; maybe TRBD2 (6 bases). This CDR3 has 20 residues. V was cut by 1 base and J by 3 bases, with 25 bases left in between. The V gene's germline CDR1 is LNHDA and CDR2 SQIVND (reference sequence). The CDR3 bases are TGTGCCAGTAGTATAGGGATACCCTCCGGGGGAAGGAGGAACAAAAACATTCAGTACTTC. Translated: CASSIGIPSGGRRNKNIQYF.

This clone was observed a few times. The V and J genes are TRBV19 and TRBJ1-4; 9 bases match TRBD1. Germline V gene sequence: CDR1 LNHDA, CDR2 SQIVND (reference sequence). CDR3 length: 16 residues. V dropped 6 bases and J dropped 7; count of bases not matched to a gene: 12. The DNA of the CDR3 is TGTGCCAGTAGGCCGGGACAGGGCCTCGCGCGTGAAAAACTGTTTTTT. Translating it yields CASRPGQGLAREKLFF.